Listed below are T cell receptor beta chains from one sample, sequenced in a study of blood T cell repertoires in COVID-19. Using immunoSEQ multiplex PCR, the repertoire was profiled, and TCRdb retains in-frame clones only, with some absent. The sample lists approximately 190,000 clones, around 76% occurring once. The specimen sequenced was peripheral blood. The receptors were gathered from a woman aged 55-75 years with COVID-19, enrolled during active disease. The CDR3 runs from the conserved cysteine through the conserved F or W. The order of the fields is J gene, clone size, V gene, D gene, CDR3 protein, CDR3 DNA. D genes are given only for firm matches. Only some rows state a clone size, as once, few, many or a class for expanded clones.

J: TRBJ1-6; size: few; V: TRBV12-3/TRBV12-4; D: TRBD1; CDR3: CASRDTGDSPLHF; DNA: TGTGCCAGCAGGGATACAGGGGATTCACCCCTCCACTTT
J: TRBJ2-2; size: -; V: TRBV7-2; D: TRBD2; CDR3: CASSLASSGNNGELFF; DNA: TGTGCCAGCAGCTTAGCGTCGAGCGGGAATAACGGGGAGCTGTTTTTT
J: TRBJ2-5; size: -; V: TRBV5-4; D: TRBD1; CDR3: CASSSPRTGRETQYF; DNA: TGTGCCAGCAGCTCCCCCCGGACAGGGAGAGAGACCCAGTACTTC
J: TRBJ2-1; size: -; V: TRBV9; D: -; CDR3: CASSVGGPQFF; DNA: TGTGCCAGCAGCGTAGGAGGCCCACAGTTCTTC
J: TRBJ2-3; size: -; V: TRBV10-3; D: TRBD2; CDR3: CAISDLAGQPTDTQYF; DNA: TGTGCCATCAGTGATCTAGCGGGGCAACCCACAGATACGCAGTATTTT
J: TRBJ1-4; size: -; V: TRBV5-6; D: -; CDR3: CASSLVLAANEKLFF; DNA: TGTGCCAGCAGCTTAGTCCTGGCAGCGAATGAAAAACTGTTTTTT
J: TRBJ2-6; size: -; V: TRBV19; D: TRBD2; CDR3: CASSPDAGGSFSGANVLTF; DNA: TGTGCCAGTAGTCCGGATGCGGGAGGATCATTCTCTGGGGCCAACGTCCTGACTTTC
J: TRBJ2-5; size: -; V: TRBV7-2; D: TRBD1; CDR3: CASSFPGGRETQYF; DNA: TGTGCCAGCAGCTTTCCAGGGGGACGGGAGACCCAGTACTTC
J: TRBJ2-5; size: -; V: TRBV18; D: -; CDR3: CASSPPVNSGQETQYF; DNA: TGTGCCAGCTCACCACCGGTCAACAGCGGCCAAGAGACCCAGTACTTC
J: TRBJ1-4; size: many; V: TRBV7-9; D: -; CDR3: CASAKGEVATNEKLFF; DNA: TGTGCCAGCGCCAAAGGGGAGGTCGCAACTAATGAAAAACTGTTTTTT
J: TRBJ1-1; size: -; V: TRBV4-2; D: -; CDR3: CASSQDHGGMNTEAFF; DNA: TGTGCCAGCAGCCAAGATCATGGGGGCATGAACACTGAAGCTTTCTTT
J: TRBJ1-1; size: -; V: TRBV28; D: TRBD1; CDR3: CASSDRVTEAFF; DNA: TGTGCCAGCAGTGACAGGGTCACTGAAGCTTTCTTT
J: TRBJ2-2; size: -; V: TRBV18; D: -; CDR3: CASSLKQGTGELFF; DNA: TGTGCCAGCTCACTTAAACAGGGAACCGGGGAGCTGTTTTTT
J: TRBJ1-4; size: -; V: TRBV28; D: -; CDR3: CASSFQGPNEKLFF; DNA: TGTGCCAGCAGTTTCCAGGGTCCTAATGAAAAACTGTTTTTT
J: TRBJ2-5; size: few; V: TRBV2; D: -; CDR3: CASSAQETQYF; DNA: TGTGCCAGCAGTGCACAAGAGACCCAGTACTTC
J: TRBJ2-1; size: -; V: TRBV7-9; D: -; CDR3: CASRSRTGGNNEQFF; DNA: TGTGCCAGCAGGTCTAGGACTGGGGGGAACAATGAGCAGTTCTTC
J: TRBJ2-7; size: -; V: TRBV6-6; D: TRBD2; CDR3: CASSGLAGGIKYEQYF; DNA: TGTGCCAGCAGCGGACTAGCGGGAGGGATTAAATACGAGCAGTACTTC
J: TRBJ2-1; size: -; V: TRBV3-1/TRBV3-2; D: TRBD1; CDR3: CASSPPGQGVNEQFF; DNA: TGTGCCAGCAGCCCGCCGGGACAGGGAGTCAATGAGCAGTTCTTC
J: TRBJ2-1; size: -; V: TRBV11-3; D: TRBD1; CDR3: CASSLGQGYDEQFF; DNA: TGTGCCAGCAGCTTGGGACAGGGGTATGATGAGCAGTTCTTC
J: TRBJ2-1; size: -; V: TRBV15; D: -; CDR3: CATSRERGGDEQFF; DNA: TGTGCCACCAGCAGAGAGCGGGGAGGCGATGAGCAGTTCTTC
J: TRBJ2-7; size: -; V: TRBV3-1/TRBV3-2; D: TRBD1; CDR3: CASSQGQGGTYEQYF; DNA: TGTGCCAGCAGCCAGGGACAGGGGGGGACCTACGAGCAGTACTTC
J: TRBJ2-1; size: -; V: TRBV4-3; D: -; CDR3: CASSRESLPPHEQFF; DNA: TGCGCCAGCAGCCGAGAATCACTCCCCCCCCATGAGCAGTTCTTC
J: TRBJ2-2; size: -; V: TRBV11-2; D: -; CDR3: CASSLTGTLVAGELFF; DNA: TGTGCCAGCAGCCTGACCGGGACTCTGGTGGCCGGGGAGCTGTTTTTT
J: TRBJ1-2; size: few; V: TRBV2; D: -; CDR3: CASSVSGRATSGYTF; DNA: TGTGCCAGCAGTGTGAGTGGCAGGGCAACCTCTGGCTACACCTTC
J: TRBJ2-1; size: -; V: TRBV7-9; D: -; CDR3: CASSPQGGSSNEQFF; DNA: TGTGCCAGCAGCCCCCAGGGGGGTTCCTCCAATGAGCAGTTCTTC
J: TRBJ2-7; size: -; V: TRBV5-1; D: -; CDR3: CASSLVELSGSYEQYF; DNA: TGCGCCAGCAGCTTGGTCGAGTTGTCGGGCTCCTACGAGCAGTACTTC
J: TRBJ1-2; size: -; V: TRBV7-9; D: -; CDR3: CASSLSDLTGYGYTF; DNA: TGTGCCAGCAGCTTATCGGATTTGACGGGCTATGGCTACACCTTC
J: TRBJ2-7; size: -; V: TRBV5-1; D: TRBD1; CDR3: CASSQGQSYEQYF; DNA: TGCGCCAGCAGCCAGGGACAGTCCTACGAGCAGTACTTC